The 8 T cell receptor beta chains reported below all come from one sample, sequenced in a study of control samples from healthy donors and cancer patients. Some clones are missing from TCRdb's copy, which holds only in-frame ones; the method was immunoSEQ multiplex PCR. The table shows some 64,000 clones, with just over 90% occurring only once. What was sequenced was PBMCs. The source is a woman aged 45-65 years with colorectal cancer.

V and J are TRBV2 and TRBJ2-3; perhaps TRBD1 as D (6 bases). V was pared by 3 bases and J by 4 bases, with 14 bases between. The CDR3 contains 15 residues. CDR1 and CDR2 (germline): SNHLY, FYNNEI. CDR3 nucleotides: TGTGCCAGCAGTGAGGTACAGGGCTTCGCAGATACGCAGTATTTT. It encodes CASSEVQGFADTQYF.

The gene calls are TRBV5-8 and TRBJ1-5; possibly TRBD1 for D (6 bases). The CDR3 extends over 19 amino acids. Deletions cut 4 bases from V and 4 bases from J, with 27 bases between. Per germline, CDR1 SGHTS and CDR2 YDEGEE. In DNA, the CDR3 is TGTGCCAGCAGCAGGGGGTTCGAGGGGGGCGTACAGAGGAATCAGCCCCAGCATTTT. Its protein product is CASSRGFEGGVQRNQPQHF.

V is TRBV30 and J is TRBJ1-1, with D maybe TRBD1 (5 bases). The CDR3 covers 14 residues. Germline values: CDR1 GTSNPN, CDR2 SVGIG (reference sequence). The ends were cut back, 3 bases at V and 1 base at J, with 12 bases in the middle. The CDR3 nucleotides are TGTGCCTGGAGCCTCGGGACGGAGAACACTGAAGCTTTCTTT. As protein: CAWSLGTENTEAFF.

The CDR3, as DNA: TGTGCCAGCACCAGCGGAGTGGACACTGAAGCTTTCTTT. It is translated as CASTSGVDTEAFF. The chain has TRBV7-9 and TRBJ1-1; D not certain. Germline V gene lookup returns CDR1 SEHNR and CDR2 FQNEAQ (reference sequence). The length of the CDR3 is 13 residues. Trimming removed 7 bases from V and 3 bases from J, with 12 bases in between.

This rearrangement joins TRBV2 to TRBJ1-6; D is unclear. CDR1 and CDR2 (germline): SNHLY, FYNNEI. Trimming removed 3 bases from V and 7 bases from J, with 10 bases in between. The CDR3 consists of 14 residues. The CDR3 reads CASSDGSSNSPLHF. CDR3 nucleotides: TGTGCCAGCAGTGACGGGTCCTCGAATTCACCCCTCCACTTT.

Only a few counts were recorded for this clone. The CDR3 sequence: CASSIRTGGTGELFF. DNA of the CDR3: TGTGCCAGTAGTATACGGACAGGAGGAACCGGGGAGCTGTTTTTT. The chain recombines TRBV19 with TRBJ2-2, with TRBD1 matching 7 bases. The CDR3 contains 15 residues. With V trimmed by 2 bases and J by 5 bases, 5 bases remained unmatched. Germline CDR1 is LNHDA and CDR2 is SQIVND (reference sequence).

J is TRBJ2-7 and V is TRBV7-6, with no clear D. Trimming removed 0 bases from V and 6 bases from J, with 9 bases in between. Germline values: CDR1 SGHVS, CDR2 FNYEAQ. The CDR3 has 13 amino acids. The CDR3 bases are TGTGCCAGCAGCTTAGCAGAGTCGCGCGAGCAGTACTTC. Amino acids: CASSLAESREQYF. Filled out from reference TRBV7-6 and TRBJ2-7, the complete variable domain reads GAGVSQSPRYKVTKRGQDVALRCDPISGHVSLYWYRQALGQGPEFLTYFNYEAQQDKSGLPNDRFSAERPEGSISTLTIQRTEQRDSAMYRCASSLAESREQYFGPGTRLTVT.

The chain employs TRBV2 and TRBJ1-2; D is perhaps TRBD1 (5 bases). Trimming stripped 6 bases from V and 4 bases from J, with 15 bases between. Looked up from germline, CDR1 is SNHLY and CDR2 is FYNNEI. This CDR3 has 14 amino acids. The CDR3 region is CASSNRDPVYGYTF. For the CDR3, the DNA is TGTGCCAGCAGCAATCGGGACCCCGTCTATGGCTACACCTTC.